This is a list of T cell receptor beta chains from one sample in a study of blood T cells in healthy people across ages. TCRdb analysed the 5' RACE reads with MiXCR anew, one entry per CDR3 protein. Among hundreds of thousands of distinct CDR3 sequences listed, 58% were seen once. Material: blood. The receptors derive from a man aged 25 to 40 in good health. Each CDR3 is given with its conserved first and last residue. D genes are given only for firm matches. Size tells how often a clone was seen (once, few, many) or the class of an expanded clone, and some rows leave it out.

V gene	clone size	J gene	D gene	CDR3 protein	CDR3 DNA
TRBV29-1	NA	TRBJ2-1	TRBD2	CSVAYGTSGTYNEQFF	TGCAGCGTTGCCTATGGGACTAGCGGGACCTACAATGAGCAGTTCTTC
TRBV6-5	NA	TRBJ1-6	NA	CASSYGRAGSPLHF	TGTGCCAGCAGTTACGGCAGGGCTGGTTCACCCCTCCACTTT
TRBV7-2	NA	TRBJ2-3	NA	CASNQPPRNTDTQYF	TGTGCCAGCAACCAACCTCCTAGGAACACAGATACGCAGTATTTT
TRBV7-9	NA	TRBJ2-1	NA	CASSPAYAGDDNEQFF	TGTGCCAGCAGCCCTGCTTACGCAGGGGACGACAATGAGCAGTTCTTC
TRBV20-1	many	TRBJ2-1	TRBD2	CSALGLADLNEQFF	TGCAGTGCCCTGGGACTAGCGGACCTCAATGAGCAGTTCTTC
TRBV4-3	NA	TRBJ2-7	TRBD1	CASSQETGTGEQYF	TGCGCCAGCAGCCAAGAGACAGGGACGGGCGAGCAGTACTTC
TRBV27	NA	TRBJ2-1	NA	CASTLTFSSYNEQFF	TGTGCCAGCACCCTGACCTTTTCCTCCTACAATGAGCAGTTCTTC
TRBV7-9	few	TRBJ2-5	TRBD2	CASSFRLAGEETQYF	TGTGCCAGCAGCTTCCGGCTAGCGGGGGAAGAGACCCAGTACTTC
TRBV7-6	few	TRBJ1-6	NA	CASSSRPGGFNNSPLHF	TGTGCCAGCAGCTCTCGTCCGGGGGGGTTTAATAATTCACCCCTCCACTTT
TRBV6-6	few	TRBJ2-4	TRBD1	CASSSGTGVNIQYF	TGTGCCAGCAGTTCCGGGACAGGGGTTAACATTCAGTACTTC
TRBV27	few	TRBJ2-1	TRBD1	CASSRTGHEQFF	TGTGCCAGCAGCAGGACAGGTCATGAGCAGTTCTTC
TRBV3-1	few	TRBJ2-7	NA	CASSLRASSYEQYF	TGTGCCAGCAGTCTACGCGCGTCTTCCTACGAGCAGTACTTC
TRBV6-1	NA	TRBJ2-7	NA	CASSPDTFYEQYF	TGTGCCAGCAGTCCAGACACCTTCTACGAGCAGTACTTC
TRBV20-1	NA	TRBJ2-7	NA	CSAPDTSTYEQYF	TGCAGTGCTCCTGACACTAGCACCTACGAGCAGTACTTC
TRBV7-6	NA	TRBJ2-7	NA	CASSLRVSDEQYF	TGTGCCAGCAGCTTAAGAGTTTCGGACGAGCAGTACTTC
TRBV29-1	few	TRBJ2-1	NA	CSVIGVHNEQFF	TGCAGCGTCATAGGGGTCCACAATGAGCAGTTCTTC
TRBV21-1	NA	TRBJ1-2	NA	CASSKDREKTIHGYTF	TGTGCCAGCAGCAAGGATAGAGAGAAAACCATTCATGGCTACACCTTC
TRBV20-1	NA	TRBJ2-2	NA	CSGGSGPPFYAGELFF	TGCAGTGGGGGTTCAGGGCCACCCTTCTACGCCGGGGAGCTGTTTTTT
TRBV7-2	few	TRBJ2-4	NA	CASTPQGNKNIQYF	TGTGCCAGCACCCCCCAGGGGAACAAAAACATTCAGTACTTC